This section outlines one TCR beta chain sequence together with its context. CDR1 SQVTM and CDR2 ANQGSEA come from the germline V gene. V was pared by 3 bases and J by 0 bases, with 7 bases between. The CDR3 has 13 amino acids. These data are taken from a study of cytomegalovirus exposure and HLA in healthy donors. The PCR made use of 60 Vbeta and 13 Jbeta primers. TCRdb's table, derived via immunoSEQ multiplex PCR, lists solely in-frame clones and lacks some. The sample lists under 200,000 clones, under 85% occurring once. The chain employs TRBV29-1 and TRBJ2-3, with D tentatively TRBD2 (5 bases). The TCR was taken from a female donor in good health and CMV-seronegative. Sequenced: PBMCs. In nucleotides, the CDR3 is TGCAGCGTTGATCCGGGGAGCACAGATACGCAGTATTTT. It encodes CSVDPGSTDTQYF.